This TCR beta chain stems from a study of shared clonotypes between healthy human individuals. With 1 base clipped from V and 5 bases from J, the junction kept 7 bases outside the gene matches. The germline V gene encodes CDR1 MNHEY and CDR2 SMNVEV (reference sequence). The CDR3 loop spans 18 amino acids. Clones were sequenced by immunoSEQ multiplex PCR, and TCRdb holds only the in-frame ones, with some missing. The table lists about 2 million clones, roughly 96% of them singletons. The sequencing input was naive CD4+ T cells sorted from blood. Sample subset: CD45RA+ positively selected. The source is a man aged 18 to 29 in good health. The chain has TRBV27 and TRBJ2-5; 16 bases fit TRBD2. The CDR3, as DNA: TGTGCCAGCAGTTTATTGGGACTAGCGGGAGGGGGTGACGAGACCCAGTACTTC. It translates to CASSLLGLAGGGDETQYF.